This T cell receptor (beta chain) came from a study of lymphopenia after photon versus proton radiotherapy. Points from the study as a whole: Proton therapy kept repertoires fairly stable, unlike photons, which gained effector/memory cells.

The length of the CDR3 is 12 residues. Looked up from germline, CDR1 is LNHDA and CDR2 is SQIVND (reference sequence). The V end was cut by 3 bases, the J end by 7 bases, with 9 bases between. Concerning this clone itself: The antigen is not known.

Profiled with immunoSEQ multiplex PCR; TCRdb holds only in-frame clones, not every one. The table records around 26,000 clones, more than 75% of them present only once. The receptor comes from a woman aged 45-65 years with cholangiocarcinoma. The rearrangement links TRBV19 to TRBJ1-2; D gene unclear. The sequencing used peripheral blood, collected from a patient treated with photon-based radiotherapy. In DNA form, the CDR3 reads TGTGCCAGTAGTATGTCCCGTACTGGCTACACCTTC. Its translation: CASSMSRTGYTF.